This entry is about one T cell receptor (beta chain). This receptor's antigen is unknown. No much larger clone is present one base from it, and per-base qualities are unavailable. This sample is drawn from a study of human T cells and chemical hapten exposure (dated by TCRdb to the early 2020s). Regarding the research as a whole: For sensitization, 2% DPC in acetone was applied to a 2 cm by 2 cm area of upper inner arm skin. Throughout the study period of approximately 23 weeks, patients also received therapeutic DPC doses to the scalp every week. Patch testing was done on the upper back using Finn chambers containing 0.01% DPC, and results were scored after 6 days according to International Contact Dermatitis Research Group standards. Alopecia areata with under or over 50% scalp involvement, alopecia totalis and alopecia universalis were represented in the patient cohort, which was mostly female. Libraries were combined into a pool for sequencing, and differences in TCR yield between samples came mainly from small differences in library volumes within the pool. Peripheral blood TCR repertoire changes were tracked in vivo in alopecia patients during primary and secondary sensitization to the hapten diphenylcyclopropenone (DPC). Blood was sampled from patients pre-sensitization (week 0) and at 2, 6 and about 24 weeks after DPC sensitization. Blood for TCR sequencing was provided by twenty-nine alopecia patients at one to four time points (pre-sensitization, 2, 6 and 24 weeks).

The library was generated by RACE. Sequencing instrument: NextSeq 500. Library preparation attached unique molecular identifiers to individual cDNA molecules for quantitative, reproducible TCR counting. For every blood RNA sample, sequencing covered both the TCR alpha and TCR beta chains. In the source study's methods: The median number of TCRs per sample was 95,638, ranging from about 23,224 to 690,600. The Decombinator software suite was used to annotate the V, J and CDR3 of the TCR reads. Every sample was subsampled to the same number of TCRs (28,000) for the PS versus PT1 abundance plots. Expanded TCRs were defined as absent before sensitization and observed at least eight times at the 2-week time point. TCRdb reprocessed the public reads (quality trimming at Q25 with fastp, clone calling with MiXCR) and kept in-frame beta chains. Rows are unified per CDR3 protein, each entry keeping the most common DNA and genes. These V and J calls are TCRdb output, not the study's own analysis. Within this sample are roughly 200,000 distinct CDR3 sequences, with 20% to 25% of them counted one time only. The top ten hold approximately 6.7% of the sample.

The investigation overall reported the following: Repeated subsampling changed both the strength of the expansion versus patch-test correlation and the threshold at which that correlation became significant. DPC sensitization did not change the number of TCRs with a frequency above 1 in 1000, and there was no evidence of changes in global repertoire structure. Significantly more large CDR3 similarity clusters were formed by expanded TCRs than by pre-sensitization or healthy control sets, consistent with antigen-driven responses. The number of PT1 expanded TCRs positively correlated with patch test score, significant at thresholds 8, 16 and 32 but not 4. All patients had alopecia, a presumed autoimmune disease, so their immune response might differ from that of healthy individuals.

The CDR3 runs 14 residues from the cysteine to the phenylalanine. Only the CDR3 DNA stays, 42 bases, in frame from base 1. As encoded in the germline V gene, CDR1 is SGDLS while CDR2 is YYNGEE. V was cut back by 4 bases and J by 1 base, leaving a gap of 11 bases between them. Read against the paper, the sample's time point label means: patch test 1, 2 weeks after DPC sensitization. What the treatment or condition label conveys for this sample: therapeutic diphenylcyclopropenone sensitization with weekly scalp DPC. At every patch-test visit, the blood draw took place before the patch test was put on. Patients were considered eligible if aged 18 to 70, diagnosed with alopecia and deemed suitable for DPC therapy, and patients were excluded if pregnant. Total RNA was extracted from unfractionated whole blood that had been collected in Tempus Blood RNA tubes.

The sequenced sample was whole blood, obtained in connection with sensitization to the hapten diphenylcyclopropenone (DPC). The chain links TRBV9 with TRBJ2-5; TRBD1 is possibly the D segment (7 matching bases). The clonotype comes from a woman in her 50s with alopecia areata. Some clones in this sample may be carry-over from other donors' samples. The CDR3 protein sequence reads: CASSPGGPQETQYF. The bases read TGTGCCAGCAGCCCAGGGGGGCCCCAAGAGACCCAGTACTTC. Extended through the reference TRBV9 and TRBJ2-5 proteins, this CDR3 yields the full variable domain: DSGVTQTPKHLITATGQRVTLRCSPRSGDLSVYWYQQSLDQGLQFLIQYYNGEERAKGNILERFSAQQFPDLHSELNLSSLELGDSALYFCASSPGGPQETQYFGPGTRLLVL.